This is a list of T cell receptor beta chains from one sample in a study of blood T cell repertoires in COVID-19. Clones were read by immunoSEQ multiplex PCR, and TCRdb kept only the in-frame ones, dropping some. Of under 250,000 clones in the sample, 80% to 85% were seen once. Input material: peripheral blood. The origin of the receptors is a woman aged 65 to 85 with COVID-19, enrolled during active disease. Both conserved end residues are part of each CDR3. The order of the fields is V gene, J gene, D gene, clone size, CDR3 protein, CDR3 DNA. A D gene is named only where the DNA matches it firmly. Only some rows state a clone size, as once, few, many or a class for expanded clones.

>TRBV29-1|TRBJ1-5|NA|NA
CSVRAGGDQPQHF
TGCAGCGTCCGGGCGGGGGGGGATCAGCCCCAGCATTTT
>TRBV18|TRBJ2-2|NA|NA
CASSPPTPSSSGELFF
TGTGCCAGCTCACCTCCAACCCCGTCTAGCTCCGGGGAGCTGTTTTTT
>TRBV6-2/TRBV6-3|TRBJ1-4|TRBD1|once
CASSLGQRNEKLFF
TGTGCCAGCAGCCTGGGACAGCGGAATGAAAAACTGTTTTTT
>TRBV18|TRBJ2-5|TRBD2|NA
CASSPQDGLAGIQETQYF
TGTGCCAGCTCACCCCAAGATGGACTAGCGGGGATTCAAGAGACCCAGTACTTC
>TRBV28|TRBJ2-7|TRBD1|NA
CATVPPGQGYEQYF
TGTGCCACCGTGCCCCCGGGACAGGGGTACGAGCAGTACTTC
>TRBV27|TRBJ2-5|NA|NA
CASRPPRQSQLSQETQYF
TGTGCCAGCAGGCCACCCCGACAGTCGCAATTATCCCAAGAGACCCAGTACTTC
>TRBV7-2|TRBJ2-5|NA|NA
CASSLGAGRWETQYF
TGTGCCAGCAGCTTAGGGGCAGGAAGGTGGGAGACCCAGTACTTC
>TRBV7-2|TRBJ1-6|NA|once
CASSPGGLVSPLHF
TGTGCCAGCAGCCCGGGGGGGCTGGTTTCACCCCTCCACTTT
>TRBV6-2/TRBV6-3|TRBJ1-2|NA|NA
CASSPSGAPGYTF
TGTGCCAGCAGTCCCTCAGGGGCGCCGGGCTACACCTTC
>TRBV4-1|TRBJ2-7|TRBD2|NA
CASSQDHSLGGSPDRTTYEQYF
TGCGCCAGCAGCCAAGATCACTCCTTGGGAGGGAGTCCCGATCGTACTACCTACGAGCAGTACTTC
>TRBV2|TRBJ1-2|NA|NA
CASSRDMPGYTF
TGTGCCAGCAGTAGGGACATGCCCGGCTACACCTTC
>TRBV6-6|TRBJ2-1|NA|once
CASSRTTSIEQFF
TGTGCCAGCAGTAGGACGACTAGTATTGAGCAGTTCTTC
>TRBV5-5|TRBJ2-7|TRBD2|NA
CASSLVGTSGSGPIEQYF
TGTGCCAGCAGCTTGGTCGGGACTAGCGGTAGCGGACCTATCGAGCAGTACTTC
>TRBV7-2|TRBJ2-1|TRBD2|NA
CASSPRTSGSWGNEQFF
TGTGCCAGCAGCCCCAGGACTAGCGGGAGCTGGGGTAATGAGCAGTTCTTC
>TRBV10-3|TRBJ1-5|TRBD1|NA
CAIRTGSGNQPQHF
TGTGCCATCAGGACAGGGAGCGGCAATCAGCCCCAGCATTTT
>TRBV10-3|TRBJ2-5|TRBD1|NA
CAISADRGGLEQETQYF
TGTGCCATCAGTGCGGACAGGGGCGGTTTGGAACAAGAGACCCAGTACTTC
>TRBV5-1|TRBJ2-1|NA|NA
CASSWTIPSEWFF
TGCGCCAGCAGCTGGACTATTCCGAGCGAATGGTTCTTC
>TRBV3-1/TRBV3-2|TRBJ1-2|NA|few
CATNQGYGYTF
TGTGCCACGAACCAGGGGTATGGCTACACCTTC
>TRBV24-1|TRBJ2-1|TRBD2|NA
CATSEAVAGVSEQFF
TGTGCCACCAGTGAAGCGGTAGCGGGAGTGTCTGAGCAGTTCTTC
>TRBV24-1|TRBJ1-5|TRBD1|NA
CATSDSRGTGKDQPQHF
TGTGCCACCAGTGATTCCCGCGGGACAGGCAAGGATCAGCCCCAGCATTTT
>TRBV4-1|TRBJ1-6|TRBD1|NA
CASSQRQGESPLHF
TGCGCCAGCAGCCAGAGACAGGGGGAATCACCCCTCCACTTT
>TRBV30|TRBJ2-7|TRBD2|few
CAWRRSGSGYEQYF
TGTGCCTGGAGGAGAAGCGGGAGTGGGTACGAGCAGTACTTC
>TRBV5-1|TRBJ2-3|TRBD2|NA
CASNPSGSEDTQYF
TGCGCCAGCAATCCTAGCGGGAGTGAAGATACGCAGTATTTT
>TRBV28|TRBJ1-2|NA|few
CASSPRHDGYTF
TGTGCCAGCAGTCCAAGACATGATGGCTACACCTTC
>TRBV29-1|TRBJ2-4|TRBD1|NA
CSVEATGGLRYF
TGCAGCGTTGAAGCGACAGGGGGCCTCCGCTACTTC
>TRBV6-5|TRBJ1-1|NA|few
CASTRTLNTEAFF
TGTGCCAGCACTCGGACACTGAACACTGAAGCTTTCTTT
>TRBV18|TRBJ2-7|NA|NA
CASSPDRTYEQYF
TGTGCCAGCTCACCCGACAGAACCTACGAGCAGTACTTC
>TRBV5-5|TRBJ1-1|NA|NA
CASSLGGRTEAFF
TGTGCCAGCAGCTTGGGGGGCCGGACTGAAGCTTTCTTT
>TRBV28|TRBJ1-4|NA|NA
CASSLPGYGSEKLFF
TGTGCCAGCAGTTTACCGGGATATGGAAGTGAAAAACTGTTTTTT
>TRBV30|TRBJ1-5|TRBD1|NA
CAWSVQLSDRGNQPQHF
TGTGCCTGGAGTGTACAGCTTTCAGACAGGGGCAATCAGCCCCAGCATTTT
>TRBV7-6|TRBJ2-2|TRBD2|NA
CASSRGLAGTVTGELFF
TGTGCCAGCAGTCGAGGACTAGCGGGGACTGTAACCGGGGAGCTGTTTTTT
>TRBV4-3|TRBJ2-1|TRBD2|NA
CASSQGTSGRADEQFF
TGCGCCAGCAGCCAGGGGACTAGCGGGAGGGCCGATGAGCAGTTCTTC
>TRBV2|TRBJ2-2|TRBD2|few
CASSTWTSGNTGELFF
TGTGCCAGCAGTACCTGGACTAGCGGGAACACCGGGGAGCTGTTTTTT
>TRBV7-6|TRBJ2-7|TRBD1|NA
CASSIGAGQGGEQYF
TGTGCCAGCAGCATAGGGGCGGGACAGGGAGGCGAGCAGTACTTC
>TRBV18|TRBJ2-6|NA|NA
CASSPGVGSGANVLTF
TGTGCCAGCTCACCCGGGGTGGGCTCTGGGGCCAACGTCCTGACTTTC
>TRBV25-1|TRBJ2-3|NA|NA
CASSGGGAGDTQYF
TGTGCCAGCAGTGGTGGGGGGGCCGGAGATACGCAGTATTTT
>TRBV9|TRBJ2-1|TRBD2|NA
CASSASGGPYNEQFF
TGTGCCAGCAGCGCCAGCGGGGGTCCCTACAATGAGCAGTTCTTC
>TRBV27|TRBJ2-2|TRBD2|NA
CASSFYGLAGNTGELFF
TGTGCCAGCAGTTTCTATGGACTAGCGGGAAATACCGGGGAGCTGTTTTTT
>TRBV11-2|TRBJ2-1|NA|NA
CASSLAGSYLEQFF
TGTGCCAGCAGCTTAGCGGGATCTTATTTAGAGCAGTTCTTC
>TRBV28|TRBJ2-5|TRBD1|NA
CASSLYRDSRETQYF
TGTGCCAGCAGTTTGTATCGGGACAGCCGAGAGACCCAGTACTTC
>TRBV18|TRBJ2-2|NA|NA
CASSMDRYTGELFF
TGTGCCAGCTCGATGGACAGATACACCGGGGAGCTGTTTTTT